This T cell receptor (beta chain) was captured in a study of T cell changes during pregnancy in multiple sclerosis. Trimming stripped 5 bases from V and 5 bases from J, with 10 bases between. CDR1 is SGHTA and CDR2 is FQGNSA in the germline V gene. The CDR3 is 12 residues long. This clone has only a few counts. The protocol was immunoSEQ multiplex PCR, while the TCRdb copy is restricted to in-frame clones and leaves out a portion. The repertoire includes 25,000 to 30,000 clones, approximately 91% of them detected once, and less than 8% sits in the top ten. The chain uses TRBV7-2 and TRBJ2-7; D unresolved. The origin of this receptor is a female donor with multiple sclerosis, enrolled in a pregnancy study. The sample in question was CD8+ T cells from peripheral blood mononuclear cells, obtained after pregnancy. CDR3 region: CASSVRLHEQYF. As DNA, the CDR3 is TGTGCCAGCAGCGTACGACTTCACGAGCAGTACTTC.